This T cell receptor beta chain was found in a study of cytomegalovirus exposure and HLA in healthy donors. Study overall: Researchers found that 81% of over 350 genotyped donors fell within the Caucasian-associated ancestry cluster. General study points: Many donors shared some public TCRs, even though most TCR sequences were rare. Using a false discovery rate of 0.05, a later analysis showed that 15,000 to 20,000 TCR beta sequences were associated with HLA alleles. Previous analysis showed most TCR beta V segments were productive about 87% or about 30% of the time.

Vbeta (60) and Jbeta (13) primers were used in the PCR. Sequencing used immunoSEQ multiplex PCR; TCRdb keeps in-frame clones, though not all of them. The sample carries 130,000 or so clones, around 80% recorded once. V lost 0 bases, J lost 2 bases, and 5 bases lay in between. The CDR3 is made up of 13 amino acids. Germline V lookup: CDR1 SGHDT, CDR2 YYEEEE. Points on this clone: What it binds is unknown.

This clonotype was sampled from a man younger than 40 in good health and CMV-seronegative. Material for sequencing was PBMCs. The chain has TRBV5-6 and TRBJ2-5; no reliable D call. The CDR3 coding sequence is TGTGCCAGCAGCTTGGGGCCACAAGAGACCCAGTACTTC. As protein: CASSLGPQETQYF.